Each of the 27 T cell receptor beta chains below was sequenced from the same sample in a study of blood T cell repertoires in COVID-19. Generated by immunoSEQ multiplex PCR, the TCRdb table keeps only in-frame clones and is missing some. The sample lists hundreds of thousands of clones, 90% occurring once. Input material: PBMCs or T cells enriched from blood (not recorded which). These receptors came from a woman younger than 30 with acute COVID-19.

J is TRBJ2-7 and V is TRBV19; D might be TRBD2 (6 bases). V was cut by 4 bases and J by 2 bases, with 9 bases left in between. The CDR3 runs to 13 residues. The germline V gene encodes CDR1 LNHDA and CDR2 SQIVND (reference sequence). The CDR3 nucleotides are TGTGCCAGTAGTACGACTAGTGCCTACGAGCAGTACTTC. Its translation: CASSTTSAYEQYF.

This clone was observed once. The rearrangement joins TRBV4-1 to TRBJ1-1, with 9 bases matching TRBD1. The CDR3 is 17 residues long. V trimming: 0 bases; J trimming: 1 base; junction bases outside the gene matches: 6. The germline gives CDR1 MGHRA, CDR2 YSYEKL. In DNA, the CDR3 is TGCGCCAGCAGCCAAGATCGCACAGGGGGCCCGAACACTGAAGCTTTCTTT. This sequence encodes CASSQDRTGGPNTEAFF.

The chain combines TRBV27 with TRBJ2-7; tentatively, D is TRBD1 (5 bases). The CDR3 loop spans 13 amino acids. V gave up 2 bases and J gave up 2 bases, with 7 bases separating them. The germline CDR1 and CDR2 sequences are MNHEY and SMNVEV (reference sequence). In DNA form, the CDR3 reads TGTGCCAGCAGTTTAGACAGCACCTACGAGCAGTACTTC. Protein: CASSLDSTYEQYF.

The genes are TRBV30 and TRBJ2-3; TRBD2 aligns across 12 bases. Trimming took 4 bases from V and 5 from J; bases not matched to a gene: 1. Germline lookup yields CDR1 GTSNPN and CDR2 SVGIG (reference sequence). The CDR3 sequence is 13 residues long. The CDR3, as DNA: TGTGCCTGGACTAGCGGGAGGGGAGATACGCAGTATTTT. Protein sequence: CAWTSGRGDTQYF.

The chain is built from TRBV5-6 and TRBJ1-1; 9 bases are a match to TRBD1. Germline V gives CDR1 SGHDT, CDR2 YYEEEE. The CDR3 extends over 19 amino acids. V dropped 4 bases and J dropped 5; count of bases not matched to a gene: 21. CDR3 bases: TGTGCCAGCAGCCTACCCAAAAACAGGGGGCGGGTTGGAAGGACTGAAGCTTTCTTT. Its translation: CASSLPKNRGRVGRTEAFF.

This sequence joins TRBV30 and TRBJ1-2; D is undetermined. Trimming removed 4 bases from V and 0 bases from J, with 9 bases in between. Germline lookup yields CDR1 GTSNPN and CDR2 SVGIG (reference sequence). The length of the CDR3 is 13 residues. CDR3 sequence reads: CAWTLSSNYGYTF. DNA of the CDR3: TGTGCCTGGACCCTTTCCTCTAACTATGGCTACACCTTC.

CDR3 DNA: TGTGCCAGCTCACCACGGCAGACTCTCCGGAACACTGAAGCTTTCTTT. As protein: CASSPRQTLRNTEAFF. The chain has TRBV18 and TRBJ1-1, with D unresolved. The CDR3 has 16 residues. V lost 1 base to trimming and J lost 1 base, with 13 bases between them. Germline loops: CDR1 KGHSH, CDR2 LQKENI.

V is TRBV28 and J is TRBJ2-1; D is unclear. This CDR3 contains 10 residues. V was clipped by 8 bases and J by 3 bases, with 2 bases between them. Germline CDR1 MDHEN, CDR2 SYDVKM. CDR3 sequence: CASYYNEQFF. The CDR3 DNA sequence: TGTGCCAGCTACTACAATGAGCAGTTCTTC.

The chain employs TRBV15 and TRBJ1-5; possible D gene TRBD1, 6 bases. Between the trimmed V and J ends, which lost 1 base and 5 bases, there was a span of 12 bases. The CDR3 covers 15 residues. Germline V gene lookup returns CDR1 LNHNV and CDR2 YYDKDF (reference sequence). In DNA form, the CDR3 reads TGTGCCACCAGCAGAGCCAGGGGCGATTATCAGCCCCAGCATTTT. Translating gives CATSRARGDYQPQHF.

This chain joins TRBV18 and TRBJ1-5; 9 nucleotides line up with TRBD1. This CDR3 comprises 14 residues. The germline V gene has CDR1 KGHSH and CDR2 LQKENI. The V segment lost 4 bases and the J segment 7 bases; nucleotides outside the gene matches: 5. CDR3 DNA: TGTGCCAGCTCACAGACAGGGGGAAGGCAGCCCCAGCATTTT. Its protein product is CASSQTGGRQPQHF.

The chain uses TRBV19 and TRBJ2-5, with D unclear. Trimming took 3 bases from V and 5 from J, leaving 10 bases between them. Germline V gene data show CDR1 as LNHDA and CDR2 as SQIVND (reference sequence). The CDR3 length is 13 residues. The CDR3 here is CASSMNLDETQYF. CDR3 nucleotides: TGTGCCAGTAGTATGAATCTAGATGAGACCCAGTACTTC.

The chain has TRBV10-3 and TRBJ1-2; 7 bases match TRBD1. In germline, CDR1 is ENHRY, CDR2 SYGVKD. V lost 6 bases to trimming and J lost 0 bases; unmatched junction nucleotides: 7. The CDR3 is made up of 15 amino acids. CDR3 coding DNA: TGTGCCATCAGCTCACAGGGGAGTGCTAACTATGGCTACACCTTC. As protein: CAISSQGSANYGYTF.

This clone was observed once. The gene calls are TRBV30 and TRBJ1-2; no clear D. V was cut by 4 bases and J by 4 bases, with 16 bases left in between. CDR1 is GTSNPN, CDR2 SVGIG, per germline (reference sequence). The CDR3 is 14 residues long. The CDR3 region has the DNA TGTGCCTGGACACAGTTGGGTGCCGGCTATGGCTACACCTTC. Translating gives CAWTQLGAGYGYTF.

V gene TRBV12-3 or TRBV12-4 combines with J gene TRBJ2-1; D remains unclear. The CDR3 extends over 11 amino acids. Trimming pared 2 bases from V and 15 bases from J, leaving 11 bases between. This CDR3 reads CASSLRGRVFF. For the CDR3, the DNA is TGTGCCAGCAGTTTACGTGGTCGGGTGTTCTTC.

This sequence joins TRBV7-2 and TRBJ2-7, with 11 bases identical to TRBD2. Unmatched junction bases numbered 13, after V lost 6 bases and J lost 3 bases. Germline CDR1 reads SGHTA; CDR2 reads FQGNSA. CDR3 length: 17 residues. The CDR3 DNA sequence: TGTGCCAGCAGTCAAGGACTAGCGGGCCGGATCCTCTACGAGCAGTACTTC. Its protein is CASSQGLAGRILYEQYF.

The V gene is TRBV2, the J gene TRBJ1-5, with D tentatively TRBD1 (6 bases). CDR1 and CDR2 from the germline V gene are SNHLY and FYNNEI. The CDR3 runs 15 residues. Trimming took off 5 bases at V and 0 bases at J, with 11 bases between the two ends. The CDR3 bases are TGTGCCAGCAGTCCAGGGGATTCTAGCAATCAGCCCCAGCATTTT. Protein product: CASSPGDSSNQPQHF.

The V and J genes are TRBV6-5 and TRBJ2-2; weak D call: TRBD2 (6 bases). Trimming shortened V by 0 bases and J by 5 bases, and 13 bases separated the two germline ends. Germline CDR1 reads MNHEY; CDR2 reads SVGAGI. The CDR3 extends over 16 amino acids. For the CDR3, the DNA is TGTGCCAGCAGTTACTCTGGCGGGATGTCTACCGGGGAGCTGTTTTTT. It is translated as CASSYSGGMSTGELFF.

In this sample, this clone turned up a few times. The rearrangement links TRBV28 to TRBJ1-3; 7 nucleotides line up with TRBD1. V was pared by 3 bases and J by 4 bases, with 12 bases of the junction left unmatched. Germline V gene sequence: CDR1 MDHEN, CDR2 SYDVKM. This CDR3 region has 17 residues. The CDR3 region has the DNA TGTGCCAGCAGTTTCCGGACAGGCAAGGGCTCGGGAAACACCATATATTTT. Its protein product is CASSFRTGKGSGNTIYF.

The V gene is TRBV27, the J gene TRBJ1-1; no reliable D call. Germline loops: CDR1 MNHEY, CDR2 SMNVEV (reference sequence). V was cut by 2 bases and J by 5 bases, with 12 bases left in between. The CDR3 length is 14 residues. CDR3 loop: CASSLANHKTEAFF. The CDR3 DNA is TGTGCCAGCAGTTTAGCGAACCATAAGACTGAAGCTTTCTTT.

V gene TRBV18 combines with J gene TRBJ2-1; unclear D gene. The CDR3 has 11 amino acids. The germline V and J ends were trimmed by 4 bases and 8 bases, with 6 bases remaining between them. The germline V gene has CDR1 KGHSH and CDR2 LQKENI. The CDR3 reads CASSLTDEQFF. DNA of the CDR3: TGTGCCAGCTCACTCACGGATGAGCAGTTCTTC.

The chain links TRBV30 to TRBJ2-1; D gene uncertain. CDR3 length: 16 amino acids. Germline CDR1 GTSNPN, CDR2 SVGIG (reference sequence). V was shortened by 0 bases and J by 0 bases, with 12 bases between the two germline ends. CDR3 in amino acids: CAWSVSLLSSYNEQFF. The CDR3 region has the DNA TGTGCCTGGAGTGTAAGCCTCCTTAGCTCCTACAATGAGCAGTTCTTC.

This chain links TRBV5-4 with TRBJ2-5; D is unresolved. Trimming took off 0 bases at V and 7 bases at J, with 16 bases between the two ends. This CDR3 contains 15 residues. Germline CDR1 and CDR2: SGHNT and YYREEE (reference sequence). The CDR3 DNA reads TGTGCCAGCAGCTTGGCTAAGACTCCCGAAGGGACCCAGTACTTC. Protein sequence: CASSLAKTPEGTQYF.

CDR3 amino acids: CASSPRTDTQYF. CDR3 in DNA: TGTGCCAGTAGTCCTAGAACAGATACGCAGTATTTT. V is TRBV19 and J is TRBJ2-3; the D is unclear. V lost 5 bases and J lost 3, with 6 bases in between. The germline CDR1 and CDR2 sequences are LNHDA and SQIVND (reference sequence). The CDR3 is 12 residues long.

The chain has TRBV28 and TRBJ2-3; 8 nucleotides match TRBD2. The V segment lost 5 bases and the J segment 0 bases; nucleotides outside the gene matches: 7. The germline V gene has CDR1 MDHEN and CDR2 SYDVKM. The CDR3 covers 16 residues. As DNA, the CDR3 is TGTGCCAGCAGTAAATTAGCGGGACTCAGCACAGATACGCAGTATTTT. Translated: CASSKLAGLSTDTQYF.

V is TRBV28 and J is TRBJ2-2, with D perhaps matching TRBD2 (7 bases). Per germline, CDR1 MDHEN and CDR2 SYDVKM. CDR3 length: 17 residues. Trimming took off 5 bases at V and 3 bases at J, with 19 bases between the two ends. The CDR3 sequence is CASSLRVRGGHTGELFF. As DNA, the CDR3 is TGTGCCAGCAGTCTTAGAGTAAGGGGGGGACACACCGGGGAGCTGTTTTTT.

This clone was seen ten or more times. The sample holds other DNA sequences that translate to the same CDR3. CDR3 DNA sequence: TGTGCCAGCAGTTTAGCGGGAGGGGACAATGAGCAGTTCTTC. It translates to CASSLAGGDNEQFF. The chain links TRBV28 to TRBJ2-1; 9 bases are shared with TRBD2. J was trimmed by 5 bases and V by 2 bases; bases with no gene match: 1. There are 14 residues in the CDR3. Germline V gene sequence: CDR1 MDHEN, CDR2 SYDVKM.

This chain connects TRBV13 to TRBJ1-5; tentative D call: TRBD1 (6 bases). V gave up 5 bases and J gave up 1 base, with 9 bases separating them. CDR1 is PRHDT and CDR2 is FYEKMQ in the germline V gene (reference sequence). The CDR3 spans 14 residues. CDR3 bases: TGTGCCAGCAGCCGTGGACAGAGCAATCAGCCCCAGCATTTT. Translated: CASSRGQSNQPQHF.